In its sample, the clone carrying this T cell receptor beta chain was seen many times. This specimen belongs to a study of early T cells in non-severe SARS-CoV-2 infection. Attached unique molecular identifiers marked individual cDNA molecules. MiXCR was run by TCRdb on the 5' RACE reads, yielding one entry per CDR3 protein. The repertoire holds fewer than 120,000 distinct CDR3 sequences, around 12% seen once, with approximately 4% in the top ten. Per the germline V gene, CDR1 is SGHTA and CDR2 is FQGTGA. CDR3 length: 14 residues. V trimming: 5 bases; J trimming: 7 bases; junction bases outside the gene matches: 5.

The chain has TRBV7-3 and TRBJ2-7, with 13 bases identical to TRBD2. The starting material was whole blood, obtained at baseline. This sequence originates from an adult who was a healthcare worker with PCR-confirmed SARS-CoV-2 infection or an uninfected control (not recorded which). In DNA form, the CDR3 reads TGTGCCAGCAGCCCGGGACTAGCGGGAAGGGAGCAGTACTTC. This gives the protein CASSPGLAGREQYF.